This T cell receptor (beta chain) derives from a study of T cells in Graves' hyperthyroidism and ophthalmopathy. CDR1 is LNHDA, CDR2 SQIVND, per germline (reference sequence). Trimming took off 6 bases at V and 0 bases at J, with 12 bases between the two ends. The CDR3 contains 14 residues. This clonotype was seen more than once but under ten times. Its matching antigen is unknown. Notes on the study in general: With a median lead of 6.5 months before onset, the model predicted ophthalmopathy.

RNA transcripts were the template for amplifying TCR beta CDR3 regions. HTBI primers were used for first-round RT-PCR of the TCR CDR3. TCRdb re-called the multiplex PCR reads with MiXCR, one entry per CDR3 protein. The table lists about 500,000 distinct CDR3 sequences, about 16% of them singletons. The origin of this receptor is a woman aged 25 to 39 with Graves' ophthalmopathy. The genes are TRBV19 and TRBJ2-7; D gene unclear. Sequenced material: blood. CDR3: CASSRQDSSYEQYF. CDR3 bases: TGTGCCAGTAGCAGGCAGGATAGCTCCTACGAGCAGTACTTC.